This TCR beta chain originates from a study of blood T cell repertoires in COVID-19. Whole-study context: Sources were T cells, B-cell-depleted T cells, or PBMCs; the material itself was cDNA or gDNA.

Germline V gives CDR1 SGHTA, CDR2 FQGTGA. The CDR3 is 15 amino acids. V lost 1 base, J lost 2 bases, and 11 bases lay in between. Recruitment covered roughly 22 US areas and drew participants whose ages spanned about 18 to 90 years. Cohort allocation depended upon clinical history that participants reported. In its sample, this clone was seen a few times. In the authors' workflow: Scientists estimated how many nucleated cells there were by amplifying reference gene primers. Generated by immunoSEQ multiplex PCR, the TCRdb table keeps only in-frame clones and is missing some. V and J calls and clone size come straight from that table; D and trimming were deduced from the DNA. The sample yields 200,000 to 250,000 clones, almost 85% seen once.

The clonotype comes from a man aged 40-49 years who had recovered from COVID-19. The sequenced sample consisted of PBMCs or T cells enriched from blood (not recorded which). The chain is built from TRBV7-3 and TRBJ1-1; no firm D call. The CDR3 DNA sequence: TGTGCCAGCAGCTTAAGTCGAAGCGCCAACACTGAAGCTTTCTTT. It yields the protein CASSLSRSANTEAFF. Based on the CDR3 plus reference TRBV7-3 and TRBJ1-1, the full variable domain is GAGVSQTPSNKVTEKGKYVELRCDPISGHTALYWYRQSLGQGPEFLIYFQGTGAADDSGLPNDRFFAVRPEGSVSTLKIQRTERGDSAVYLCASSLSRSANTEAFFGQGTRLTVV.